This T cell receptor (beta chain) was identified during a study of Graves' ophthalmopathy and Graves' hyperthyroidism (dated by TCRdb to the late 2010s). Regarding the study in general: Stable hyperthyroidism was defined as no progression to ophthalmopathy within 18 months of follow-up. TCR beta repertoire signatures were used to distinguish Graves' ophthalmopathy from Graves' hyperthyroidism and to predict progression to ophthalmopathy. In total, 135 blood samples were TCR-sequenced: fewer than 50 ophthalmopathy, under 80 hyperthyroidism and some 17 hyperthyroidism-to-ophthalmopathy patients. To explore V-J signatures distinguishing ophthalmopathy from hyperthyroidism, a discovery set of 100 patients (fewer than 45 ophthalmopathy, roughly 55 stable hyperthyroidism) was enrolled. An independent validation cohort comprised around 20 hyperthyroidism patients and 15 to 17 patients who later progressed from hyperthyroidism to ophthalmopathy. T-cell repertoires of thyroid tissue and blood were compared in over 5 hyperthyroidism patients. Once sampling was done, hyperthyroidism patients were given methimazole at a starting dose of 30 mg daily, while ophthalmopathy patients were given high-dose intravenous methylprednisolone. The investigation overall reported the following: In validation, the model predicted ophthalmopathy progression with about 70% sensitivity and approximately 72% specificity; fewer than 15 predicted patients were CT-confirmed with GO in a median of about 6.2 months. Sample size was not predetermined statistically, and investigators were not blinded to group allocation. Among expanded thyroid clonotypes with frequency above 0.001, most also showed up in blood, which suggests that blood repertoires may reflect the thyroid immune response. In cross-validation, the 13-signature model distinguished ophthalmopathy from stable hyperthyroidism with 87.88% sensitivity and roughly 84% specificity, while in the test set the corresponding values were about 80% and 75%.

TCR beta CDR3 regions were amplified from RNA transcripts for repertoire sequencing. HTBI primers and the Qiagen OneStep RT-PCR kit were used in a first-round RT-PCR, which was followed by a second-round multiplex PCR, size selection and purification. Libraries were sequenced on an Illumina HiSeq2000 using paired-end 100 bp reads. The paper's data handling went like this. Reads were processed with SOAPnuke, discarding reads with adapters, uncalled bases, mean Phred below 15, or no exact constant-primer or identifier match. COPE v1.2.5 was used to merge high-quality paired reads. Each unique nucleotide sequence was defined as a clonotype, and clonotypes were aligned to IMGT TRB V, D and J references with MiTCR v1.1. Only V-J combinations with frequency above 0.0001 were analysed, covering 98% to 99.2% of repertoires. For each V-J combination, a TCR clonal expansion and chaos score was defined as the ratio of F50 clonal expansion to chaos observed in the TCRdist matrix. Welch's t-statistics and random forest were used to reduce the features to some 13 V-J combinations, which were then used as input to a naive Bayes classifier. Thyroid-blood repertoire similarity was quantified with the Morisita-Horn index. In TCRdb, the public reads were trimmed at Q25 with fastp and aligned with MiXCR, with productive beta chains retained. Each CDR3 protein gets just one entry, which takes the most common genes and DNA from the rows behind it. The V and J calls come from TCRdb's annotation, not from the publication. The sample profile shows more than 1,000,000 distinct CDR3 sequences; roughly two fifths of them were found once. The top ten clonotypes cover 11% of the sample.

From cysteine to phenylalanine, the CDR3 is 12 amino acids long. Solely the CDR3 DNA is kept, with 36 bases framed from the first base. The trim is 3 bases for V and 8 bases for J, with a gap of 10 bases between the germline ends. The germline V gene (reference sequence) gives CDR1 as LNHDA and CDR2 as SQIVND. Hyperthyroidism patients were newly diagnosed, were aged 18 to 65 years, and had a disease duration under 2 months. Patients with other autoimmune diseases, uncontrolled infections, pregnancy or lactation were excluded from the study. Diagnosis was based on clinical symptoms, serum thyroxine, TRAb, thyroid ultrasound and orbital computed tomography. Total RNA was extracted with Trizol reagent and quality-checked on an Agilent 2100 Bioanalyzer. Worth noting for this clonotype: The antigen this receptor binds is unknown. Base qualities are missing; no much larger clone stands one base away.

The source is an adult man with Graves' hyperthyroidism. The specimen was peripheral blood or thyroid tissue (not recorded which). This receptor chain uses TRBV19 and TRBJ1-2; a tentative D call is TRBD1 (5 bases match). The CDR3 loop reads CASSIITGGYTF. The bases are TGTGCCAGTAGTATTATAACAGGAGGCTACACCTTC.